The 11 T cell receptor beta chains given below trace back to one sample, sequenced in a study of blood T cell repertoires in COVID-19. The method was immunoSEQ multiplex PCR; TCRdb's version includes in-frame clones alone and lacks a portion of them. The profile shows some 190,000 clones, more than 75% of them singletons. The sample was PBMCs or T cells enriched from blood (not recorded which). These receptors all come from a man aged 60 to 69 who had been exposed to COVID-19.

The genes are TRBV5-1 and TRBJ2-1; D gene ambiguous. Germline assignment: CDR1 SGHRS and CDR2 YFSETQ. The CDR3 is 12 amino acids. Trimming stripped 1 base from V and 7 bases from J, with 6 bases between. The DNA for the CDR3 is TGCGCCAGCAGCTTGCTGCAGAATGAGCAGTTCTTC. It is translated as CASSLLQNEQFF.

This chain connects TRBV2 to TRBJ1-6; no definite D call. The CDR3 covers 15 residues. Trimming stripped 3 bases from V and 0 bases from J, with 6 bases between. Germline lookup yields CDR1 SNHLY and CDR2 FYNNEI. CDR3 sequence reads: CASSDGSSYNSPLHF. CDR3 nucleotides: TGTGCCAGCAGTGACGGGAGCTCCTATAATTCACCCCTCCACTTT.

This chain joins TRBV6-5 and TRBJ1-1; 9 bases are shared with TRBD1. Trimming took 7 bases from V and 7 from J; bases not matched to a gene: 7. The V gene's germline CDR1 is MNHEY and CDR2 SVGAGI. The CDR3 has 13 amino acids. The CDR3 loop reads CASKTQGAGEAFF. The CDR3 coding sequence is TGTGCCAGCAAGACACAGGGGGCTGGTGAAGCTTTCTTT.

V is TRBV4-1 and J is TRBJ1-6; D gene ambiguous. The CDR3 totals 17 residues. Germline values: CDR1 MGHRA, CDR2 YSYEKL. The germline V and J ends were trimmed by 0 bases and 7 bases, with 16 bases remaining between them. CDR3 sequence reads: CASSQEDTRVGNSPLHF. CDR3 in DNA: TGCGCCAGCAGCCAAGAGGATACGAGGGTTGGAAATTCACCCCTCCACTTT.

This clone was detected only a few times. For the CDR3, the DNA is TGTGCCAGCAGTTTACGACAGGGAGGCTACGAGCAGTACTTC. It translates to CASSLRQGGYEQYF. J is TRBJ2-7 and V is TRBV27, with D perhaps TRBD1 (7 bases). V was shortened by 2 bases and J by 3 bases, with 11 bases between the two germline ends. From germline, CDR1 is MNHEY and CDR2 SMNVEV (reference sequence). This CDR3 has 14 amino acids.

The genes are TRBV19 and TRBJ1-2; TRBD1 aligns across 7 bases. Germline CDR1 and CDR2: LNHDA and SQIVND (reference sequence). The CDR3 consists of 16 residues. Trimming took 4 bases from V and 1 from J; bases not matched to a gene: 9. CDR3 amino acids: CASSTTRQGINYGYTF. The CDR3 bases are TGTGCCAGTAGTACCACTCGACAGGGAATTAACTATGGCTACACCTTC. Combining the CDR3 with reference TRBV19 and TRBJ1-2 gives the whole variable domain DGGITQSPKYLFRKEGQNVTLSCEQNLNHDAMYWYRQDPGQGLRLIYYSQIVNDFQKGDIAEGYSVSREKKESFPLTVTSAQKNPTAFYLCASSTTRQGINYGYTFGSGTRLTVV.

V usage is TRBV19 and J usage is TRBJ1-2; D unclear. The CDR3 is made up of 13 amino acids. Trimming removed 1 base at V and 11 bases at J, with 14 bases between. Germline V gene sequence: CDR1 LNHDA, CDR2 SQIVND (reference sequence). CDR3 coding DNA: TGTGCCAGTAGTATAGGGAGACTTCGGGGTTACACCTTC. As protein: CASSIGRLRGYTF.

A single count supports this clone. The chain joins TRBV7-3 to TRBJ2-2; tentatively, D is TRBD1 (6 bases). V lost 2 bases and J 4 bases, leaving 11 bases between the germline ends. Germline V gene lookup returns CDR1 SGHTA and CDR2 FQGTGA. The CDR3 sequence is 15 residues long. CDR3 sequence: CASSLSGASTGELFF. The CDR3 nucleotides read TGTGCCAGCAGCTTATCAGGGGCTTCCACCGGGGAGCTGTTTTTT.

The CDR3 bases are TGTGCCTGGGCCTCCGGGACAGGCGGAGAGACCCAGTACTTC. This translates into CAWASGTGGETQYF. The chain joins TRBV30 to TRBJ2-5, with TRBD1 identical over 8 bases. The CDR3 length is 14 residues. The germline V gene has CDR1 GTSNPN and CDR2 SVGIG (reference sequence). V lost 5 bases, J lost 4 bases, and 9 bases stayed unmatched. Full variable domain (remainder filled in from reference TRBV30 and TRBJ2-5): SQTIHQWPATLVQPVGSPLSLECTVEGTSNPNLYWYRQAAGRGLQLLFYSVGIGQISSEVPQNLSASRPQDRQFILSSKKLLLSDSGFYLCAWASGTGGETQYFGPGTRLLVL.

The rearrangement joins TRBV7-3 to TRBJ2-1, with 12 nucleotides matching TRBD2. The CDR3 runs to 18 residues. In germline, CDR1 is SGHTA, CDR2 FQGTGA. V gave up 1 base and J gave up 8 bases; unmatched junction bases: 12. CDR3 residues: CASSLSPGLAGLRDEQFF. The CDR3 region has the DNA TGTGCCAGCAGCTTAAGCCCGGGACTAGCGGGCCTCAGGGATGAGCAGTTCTTC.

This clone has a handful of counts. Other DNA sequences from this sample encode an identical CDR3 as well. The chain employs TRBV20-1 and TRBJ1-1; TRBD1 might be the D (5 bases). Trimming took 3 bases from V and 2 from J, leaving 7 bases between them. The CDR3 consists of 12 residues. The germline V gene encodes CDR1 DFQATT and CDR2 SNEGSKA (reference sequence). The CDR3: CSASRGNTEAFF. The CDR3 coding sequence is TGCAGTGCTAGTAGGGGCAACACTGAAGCTTTCTTT.